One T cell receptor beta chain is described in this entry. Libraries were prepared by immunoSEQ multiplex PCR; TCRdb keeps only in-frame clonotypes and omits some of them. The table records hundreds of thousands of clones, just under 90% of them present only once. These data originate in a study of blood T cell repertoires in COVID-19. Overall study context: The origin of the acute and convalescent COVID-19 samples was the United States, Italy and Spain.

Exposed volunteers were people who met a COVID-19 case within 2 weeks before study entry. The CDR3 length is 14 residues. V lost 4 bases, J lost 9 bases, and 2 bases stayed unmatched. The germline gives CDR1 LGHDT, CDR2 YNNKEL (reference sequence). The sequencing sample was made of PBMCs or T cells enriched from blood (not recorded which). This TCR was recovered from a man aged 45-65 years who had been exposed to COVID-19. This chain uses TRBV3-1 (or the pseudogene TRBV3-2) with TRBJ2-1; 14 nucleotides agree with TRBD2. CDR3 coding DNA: TGTGCCAGCAGCCGCGGGACTAGCGGGGGTGAGCAGTTCTTC. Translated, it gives CASSRGTSGGEQFF.